This TCR beta chain stems from a study of cytomegalovirus exposure and HLA in healthy donors (TCRdb year 2017). As for the study more broadly: In an earlier analysis of around 540 of the donors, 276 Gb of sequence data and some 100 million unique TCR beta sequences from 180 million or so T cells were reported. The later analysis used no new phenotypic data to find candidate immune exposures, relying instead on TCR beta sequences and their occurrence across donors. The study profiled the T cell repertoires of hundreds of subjects by immunosequencing and related them to cytomegalovirus serostatus. A separate validation cohort of roughly 130 different subjects was used in addition to the approximately 670-subject first cohort. To study patterns of TCR occurrence, a later analysis re-analyzed previously published TCR beta repertoires from several hundred donors and added high-resolution HLA genotyping. Every repertoire in the discovery cohort had been generated on one and the same sequencing platform. In an earlier analysis of a few hundred of the donors, high-throughput TCR beta sequencing was used to judge whether each TCR beta V gene segment behaved as functional or pseudogenic. To predict cytomegalovirus infection status, the study combined high-throughput TCR immunosequencing, statistical association of individual TCRs with disease status, and machine learning. Across under 500 genotyped donors of the cohort, an average of roughly 230,000 unique TCR beta nucleotide sequences per donor were sequenced, and approximately 17% of those sequences were non-productive. The number of donors typed differed by locus, with 629-630 for A, B, C, DRB1 and DQB1, roughly 520 for DQA1, 600 to 610 for DPA1, and approximately 470 for DPB1. The genetic ancestry cluster associated with self-reported Caucasian donors included 70% to 85% of the roughly 390 genotyped donors. Alongside the repertoire data, information on donor age, sex, ethnicity and CMV serostatus was compiled. The study aimed to test whether cataloging public T cell receptors could reveal signatures of past pathogen exposure. HLA typing included class I and class II loci at four-digit resolution. A later genetic analysis used genome-wide SNP genotypes for about 60% of the roughly 700 donors, treating that subset as a discovery cohort. Five DR-DQ haplotypes were handled as single units for association and clustering because linkage in the cohort was strong. Approximately 330 gigabases of sequencing data and 70 million to 95 million unique TCR sequences made up an early release that covered some 640 HLA-typed donors.

With respect to this clone: Its antigen target is currently unknown. The sample holds no much larger clone one base away, and base qualities are not on file.

The library was produced with the immunoSEQ multiplex PCR assay. A mixture of 60 forward primers for TCR Vbeta segments and 13 reverse primers for TCR Jbeta segments was used in the multiplex PCR. The CDR3 region of rearranged TCR beta genes was amplified from genomic DNA by a multiplex PCR assay. The amplified TCR beta libraries were sequenced on the Illumina HiSeq System as 87-base-pair reads. The study's processing was this. A later analysis counted 65 million to 90 million unique TCR beta chains across the 550 to 750 repertoires, and some 12 million of these chains were shared by at least two donors. To remove PCR and sequencing errors, raw reads were error-corrected and collapsed into unique sequences using a nearest-neighbor algorithm that merged closely related sequences. To assign V, D and J gene segments, CDR3 sequences were aligned to IMGT reference sequences. For a sequence to be retained, a match of at least six nucleotides was required to both a V gene segment and a J gene segment. A rearrangement was called productive if the CDR3 had no stop codons and remained in frame with V and J, and every other rearrangement was called non-productive. Following IMGT convention, CDR3 was defined as the stretch from the second conserved V-encoded cysteine to the conserved J-encoded phenylalanine. The earlier analysis of approximately 590 of the donors excluded any sequence lacking an unambiguous match to a single V gene segment. In an earlier analysis of more than 500 of the donors, a V segment was called functional when productive rearrangements were above 56.7%, and segregating when the standard deviation between donors exceeded 5%. A statistical classification framework was built to diagnose cytomegalovirus status from the catalog of TCR beta chain sequences. V and J gene assignment, in a later analysis, came from comparing TCR nucleotide sequences with IMGT/GENE-DB human TR gene sequences. The TCRdist pipeline was used in a later analysis to assign CDR3 sequences and most-parsimonious VDJ recombination scenarios. In a later analysis, each TCR beta chain was defined by its CDR3 amino acid sequence together with its V-gene family, and reads without a unique V-gene family were excluded. In a later analysis, 450 to 600 highly shared, low-generation-probability nucleotide sequences were removed to address suspected cross-contamination and a sequencing artifact. In a later analysis, a clonal expansion index was calculated for each public chain from normalized within-repertoire ranks of inferred template counts. A later analysis computed generation probabilities with a VDJ recombination model fitted to out-of-frame rearrangements, and checked the results against IGoR. A later analysis scored TCR-TCR, TCR-HLA and TCR-CMV co-occurrence with hypergeometric tests, applying a repertoire-size bias correction to TCR pairs. In a later analysis, false discovery rates were estimated by permuting HLA or CMV assignments 20 times. In a later analysis, co-occurring TCRs were grouped using DBSCAN, and TCRdist sequence similarity was added for clustering within HLA-allele-positive subsets. Co-occurrence clustering excluded repertoires with fewer than 30,000 or more than 120,000 public chains, plus five with anomalous nucleotide sharing. TCRdb obtained this table from immuneACCESS and retained in-frame rearrangements with V and J assigned. These tables miss some clones; where compared with another copy, unresolved V genes account for less than half of the shortfall, and the remainder is unexplained. V, J and clone size derive from that table, while D and trimming were established from the DNA sequence. This sample lists roughly 200,000 clones; over 65% were detected once. The ten largest account for 2.5% to 3.5% of the sample.

CDR1 and CDR2, per the germline V gene, are SGHTA and FQGNSA. Compared with germline, V lacks 0 bases and J lacks 8 bases; bases without a gene match: 5. The CDR3 numbers 15 residues from cysteine through phenylalanine. The read is trimmed to its CDR3 DNA, 45 bases read in frame from base 1. In total, roughly 670 healthy bone marrow donors made up the cohort. At the time of sampling, all cohort members were nominally healthy, though unrecorded immune exposures were likely present. The donor was CMV seropositive and belonged to the group of about 290 seropositive cohort members. Each donor provided a peripheral blood sample, and peripheral blood mononuclear cells were used for TCR beta sequencing. Genomic DNA extraction from the blood cell samples was performed with the Qiagen DNeasy Blood Extraction Kit. What the authors observed across the whole study: The 87-base-pair reads could not distinguish some IMGT-functional V segments, including TRBV6-2 and TRBV6-3, so those segments were excluded. This cohort had only TCR beta chains sequenced, and the lack of alpha or paired-chain data limited which features could be detected. In an earlier analysis of 587 of the donors, most TCR beta V segments appeared in productive rearrangements about 87% or about 30% of the time, broadly matching IMGT annotations. A further reported finding was that TCR beta sequences accurately predicted the HLA-A and HLA-B alleles for most subjects in the first cohort. The authors suggested that the approach could potentially be generalized to other disease states and immunological phenotypes. In a later analysis, some 17,000 TCR beta sequences were associated with specific HLA alleles at a false discovery rate of 0.05. While some public TCRs were present in many individuals, most TCR sequences turned up only very rarely across donors. An association between a missense DCLRE1C variant and V-gene and J-gene trimming of TCR beta chains was found in a later genetic analysis and replicated in an independent cohort. According to a later analysis, parvovirus B19, influenza, CMV and Epstein-Barr virus appeared linked to several top co-occurrence clusters. Sequencing depth was assumed to be roughly uniform across donors in the presence/absence analyses, though that assumption may not hold. A later genetic analysis reported fewer N-insertions in productive TCRs among donors in an Asian-associated ancestry cluster than the roughly 650-donor mean. Correlated functional status among segregating V segments might be attributable to linkage disequilibrium, but an unknown experimental factor could not be ruled out. The study listed 150 to 200 TCR beta chains as associated with cytomegalovirus. Because HLA typing was unavailable for some donors at each locus, only the typed subset was used in association tests. Cytomegalovirus status was reported to be diagnosed by the classifier with high specificity and sensitivity in both the original and validation cohorts. Assigning TCR associations to individual alleles was difficult when HLA alleles, especially DR and DQ, strongly co-occurred. In a later analysis, HLA-associated TCR beta chains were found to be more clonally expanded and to have lower generation probabilities than equally common non-associated chains. In a later analysis, most CMV-associated TCR beta chains were found to appear HLA-restricted, with HLA associations seemingly driven largely by CMV exposure. A group of highly shared sequence variants was considered likely to be a technical artifact of the sequencing pipeline. Three of the identified cytomegalovirus-associated TCR beta chains were confirmed in vitro to be specific for cytomegalovirus antigens. Immune exposure information for the cohort was limited to CMV serostatus. In a later analysis, TCR association rates were found to vary across HLA loci, with the most associated TCRs seen for DRB1 alleles and the fewest for HLA-C alleles. Because counts were too low, some 17 rarely observed V segments, including chromosome 9 orphons, were left out of the earlier analysis of over 550 of the donors.

The receptor was isolated from a woman aged 55-69 years in good health and CMV-seropositive. Sequences were obtained from PBMCs. Recombination linked TRBV7-2 to TRBJ1-4; the central 8 bases match TRBD1. The CDR3 loop reads CASSLAGQGGEKLFF. The DNA is TGTGCCAGCAGCTTAGCAGGACAGGGCGGCGAAAAACTGTTTTTT.